This TCR beta chain was sequenced during a study of T cells in Graves' hyperthyroidism and ophthalmopathy. Study summary: Peripheral blood collection took place at initial diagnosis, before any treatment. Overall study findings and caveats: A model of 13 V-J pairs discriminated ophthalmopathy from stable hyperthyroidism. Most thyroid clonotypes expanded above 0.001 were also detected in blood.

This clonotype has just a few counts. The antigen is unknown. An approximately 10 ml volume of fresh peripheral blood provided the PBMCs. RNA transcripts were the template for amplifying TCR beta CDR3 regions. TCR CDR3 underwent first-round RT-PCR with the HTBI primer set. TCRdb called the multiplex PCR reads again in MiXCR, with one record for every CDR3 protein. The table shows 210,000 or so distinct CDR3 sequences, with roughly 18% occurring only once. This CDR3 comprises 14 residues. CDR1 is SGHRS and CDR2 is YFSETQ in the germline V gene. Between the trimmed V and J ends, which lost 2 bases and 5 bases, there was a span of 13 bases.

V gene TRBV5-1 combines with J gene TRBJ1-1; D is unresolved. Sequencing was performed on blood. This TCR came from a man in his forties or fifties with Graves' hyperthyroidism. In DNA, the CDR3 is TGCGCCAGCAGCTTAGACGGGAGAGGAACTGAAGCTTTCTTT. It encodes CASSLDGRGTEAFF.